This T cell receptor (beta chain) was profiled in a study of blood T cell repertoires in COVID-19. Study details: Specimens from acute and convalescent COVID-19 originated in the United States, Italy and Spain. PBMCs, B-cell-depleted T cells, or T cells provided the cDNA or gDNA that made up the material.

Methods used by the authors: For nucleated cells, counts were estimated from reference gene primer amplification. TCRdb keeps only in-frame clones here, not all; method: immunoSEQ multiplex PCR. V and J calls and clone size come straight from that table; D and trimming were deduced from the DNA. The sample lists approximately 140,000 clones; around 87% were seen once. This CDR3 has 15 amino acids. Germline V CDR1 and CDR2: SNHLY, FYNNEI. Trimming took 11 bases from V and 2 from J; bases not matched to a gene: 11. Seattle cases were enrolled at active infection and followed longitudinally. This chain joins TRBV2 and TRBJ2-7, with 11 bases fitting TRBD1. What was sequenced was peripheral blood. This TCR derives from a man aged 18-30 years with COVID-19, enrolled during active disease. CDR3 sequence (DNA): TGTGCCCAGCAAGGTCCGGGACAGGGGGCCTACGAGCAGTACTTC. It specifies CAQQGPGQGAYEQYF.